There are a few counts of the clone carrying this TCR beta chain. The data originate from a study of T cell responses to AZD1222 COVID-19 vaccine. Germline CDR1 and CDR2: MDHEN and SYDVKM. The CDR3 is made up of 15 amino acids. V lost 2 bases and J lost 4, with 14 bases in between. Repertoires were generated with immunoSEQ multiplex PCR, while TCRdb's copy carries only in-frame clones and drops some. The table records 70,000 to 80,000 clones, roughly 80% of them present only once. This rearrangement joins TRBV28 to TRBJ1-2; D unclear. This clonotype was obtained from an adult who received the AZD1222 COVID-19 vaccine. Sequenced material: peripheral blood, taken 28 days after the second AZD1222 dose. The CDR3 nucleotides are TGTGCCAGCAGTTTAGTGGAGCCCAGCACCTATGGCTACACCTTC. Its translation is CASSLVEPSTYGYTF.